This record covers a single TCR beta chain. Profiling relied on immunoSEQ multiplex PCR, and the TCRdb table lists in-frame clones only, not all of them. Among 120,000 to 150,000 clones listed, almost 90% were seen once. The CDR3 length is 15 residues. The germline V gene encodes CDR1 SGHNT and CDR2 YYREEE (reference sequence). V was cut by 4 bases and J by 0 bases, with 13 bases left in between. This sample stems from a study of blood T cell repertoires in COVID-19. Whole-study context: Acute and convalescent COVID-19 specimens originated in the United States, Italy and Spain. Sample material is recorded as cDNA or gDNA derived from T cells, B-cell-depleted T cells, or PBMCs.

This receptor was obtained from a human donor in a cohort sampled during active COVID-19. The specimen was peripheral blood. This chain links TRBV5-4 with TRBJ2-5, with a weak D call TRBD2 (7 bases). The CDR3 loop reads CASSTGGGDQETQYF. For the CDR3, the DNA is TGTGCCAGCAGCACCGGAGGGGGGGACCAAGAGACCCAGTACTTC.